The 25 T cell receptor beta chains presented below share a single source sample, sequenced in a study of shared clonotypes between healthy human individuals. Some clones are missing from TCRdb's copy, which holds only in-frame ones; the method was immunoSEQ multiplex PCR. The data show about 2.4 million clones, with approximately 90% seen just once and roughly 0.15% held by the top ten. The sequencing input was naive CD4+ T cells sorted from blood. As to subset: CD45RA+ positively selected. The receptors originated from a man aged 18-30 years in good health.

CDR3 in DNA: TGCGCCAGCAGCTTGGCTGTTACTAATGAAAAACTGTTTTTT. Its protein is CASSLAVTNEKLFF. The V and J genes are TRBV5-1 and TRBJ1-4; D is uncertain. The CDR3 spans 14 residues. The germline V and J ends were trimmed by 0 bases and 2 bases, with 5 bases remaining between them. Germline V gene lookup returns CDR1 SGHRS and CDR2 YFSETQ. Full variable domain (rest looked up from reference TRBV5-1 and TRBJ1-4): KAGVTQTPRYLIKTRGQQVTLSCSPISGHRSVSWYQQTPGQGLQFLFEYFSETQRNKGNFPGRFSGRQFSNSRSEMNVSTLELGDSALYLCASSLAVTNEKLFFGSGTQLSVL.

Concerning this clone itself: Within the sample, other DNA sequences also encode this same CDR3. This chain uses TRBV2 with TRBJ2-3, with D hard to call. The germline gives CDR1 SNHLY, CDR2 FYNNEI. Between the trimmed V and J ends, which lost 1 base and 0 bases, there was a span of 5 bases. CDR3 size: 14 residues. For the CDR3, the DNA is TGTGCCAGCAGTGAAGGTTTGAGCACAGATACGCAGTATTTT. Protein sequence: CASSEGLSTDTQYF.

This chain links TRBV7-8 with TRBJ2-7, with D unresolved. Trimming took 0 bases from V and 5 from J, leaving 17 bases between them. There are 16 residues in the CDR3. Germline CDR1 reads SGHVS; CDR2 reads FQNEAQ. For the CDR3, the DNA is TGTGCCAGCAGCTTAGCCAGGTCGTACTATCCGAACGAGCAGTACTTC. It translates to CASSLARSYYPNEQYF.

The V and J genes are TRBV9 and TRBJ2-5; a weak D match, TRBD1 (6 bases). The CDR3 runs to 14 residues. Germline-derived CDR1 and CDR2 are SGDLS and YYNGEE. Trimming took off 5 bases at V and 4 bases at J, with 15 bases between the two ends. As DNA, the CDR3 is TGTGCCAGCAGTCAATACAGGGAAGGAGAGACCCAGTACTTC. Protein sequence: CASSQYREGETQYF.

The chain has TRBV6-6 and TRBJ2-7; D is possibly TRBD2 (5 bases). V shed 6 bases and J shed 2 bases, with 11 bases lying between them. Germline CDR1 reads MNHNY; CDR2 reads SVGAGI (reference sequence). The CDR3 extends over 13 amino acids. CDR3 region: CASRNGNAYEQYF. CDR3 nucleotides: TGTGCCAGCAGAAACGGGAACGCCTACGAGCAGTACTTC.

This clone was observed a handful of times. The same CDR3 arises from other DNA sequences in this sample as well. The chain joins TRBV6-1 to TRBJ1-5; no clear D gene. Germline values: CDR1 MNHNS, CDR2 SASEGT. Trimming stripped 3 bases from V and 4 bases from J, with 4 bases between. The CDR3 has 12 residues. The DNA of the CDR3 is TGTGCCAGCAGTGACCGTAATCAGCCCCAGCATTTT. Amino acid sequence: CASSDRNQPQHF.

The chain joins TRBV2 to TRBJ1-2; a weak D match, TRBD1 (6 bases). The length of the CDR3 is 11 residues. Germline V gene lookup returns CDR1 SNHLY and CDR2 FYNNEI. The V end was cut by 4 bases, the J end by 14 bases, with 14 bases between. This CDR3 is CASSVDRFGTF. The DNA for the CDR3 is TGTGCCAGCAGTGTCGACAGGTTTGGGACCTTC.

In DNA, the CDR3 is TGCAGCGTTAAACAAGGAGATACGCAGTATTTT. This codes for CSVKQGDTQYF. This rearrangement joins TRBV29-1 to TRBJ2-3; D is unresolved. Looked up from germline, CDR1 is SQVTM and CDR2 is ANQGSEA. V was shortened by 5 bases and J by 5 bases, with 8 bases between the two germline ends. CDR3 length: 11 amino acids.

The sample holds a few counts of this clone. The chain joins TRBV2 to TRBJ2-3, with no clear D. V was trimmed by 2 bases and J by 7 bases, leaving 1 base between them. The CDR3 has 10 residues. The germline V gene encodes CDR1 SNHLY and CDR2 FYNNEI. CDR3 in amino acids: CASSEYTQYF. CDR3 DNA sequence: TGTGCCAGCAGTGAATATACGCAGTATTTT.

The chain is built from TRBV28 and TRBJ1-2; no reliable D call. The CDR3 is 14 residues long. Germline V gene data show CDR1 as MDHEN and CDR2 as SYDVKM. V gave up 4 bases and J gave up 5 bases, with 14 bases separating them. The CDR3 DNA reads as TGTGCCAGCAGTTCCCCTCCCCCAGAGTATGGCTACACCTTC. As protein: CASSSPPPEYGYTF.

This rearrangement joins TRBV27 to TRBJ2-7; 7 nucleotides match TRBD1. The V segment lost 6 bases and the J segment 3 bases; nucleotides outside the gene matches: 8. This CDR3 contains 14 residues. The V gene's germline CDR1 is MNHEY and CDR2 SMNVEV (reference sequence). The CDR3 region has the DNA TGTGCCAGCAGAGGGGGCGCTGGGCGCTACGAGCAGTACTTC. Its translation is CASRGGAGRYEQYF.

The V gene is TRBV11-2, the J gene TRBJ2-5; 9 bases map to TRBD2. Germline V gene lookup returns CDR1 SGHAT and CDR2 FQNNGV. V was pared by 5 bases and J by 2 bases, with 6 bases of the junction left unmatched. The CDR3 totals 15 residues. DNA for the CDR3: TGTGCCAGCAGCCGTATTGCGGGGGGGCAAGAGACCCAGTACTTC. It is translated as CASSRIAGGQETQYF.

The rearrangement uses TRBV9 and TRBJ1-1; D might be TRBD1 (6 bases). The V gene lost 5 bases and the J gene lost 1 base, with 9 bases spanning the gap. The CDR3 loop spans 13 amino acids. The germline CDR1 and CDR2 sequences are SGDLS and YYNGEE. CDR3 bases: TGTGCCAGCAGTGGACAGACGAACACTGAAGCTTTCTTT. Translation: CASSGQTNTEAFF.

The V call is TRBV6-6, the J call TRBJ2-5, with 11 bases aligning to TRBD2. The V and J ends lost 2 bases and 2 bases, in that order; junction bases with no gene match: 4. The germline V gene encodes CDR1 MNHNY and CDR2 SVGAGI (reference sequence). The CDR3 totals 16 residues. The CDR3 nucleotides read TGTGCCAGCAGTTACCTTGGGACTAGCGGACAAGAGACCCAGTACTTC. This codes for CASSYLGTSGQETQYF.

The CDR3 DNA is TGTGCCAGTAGTGACCTCGGACAGGGGTTTGGCTATGGCTACACCTTC. It translates to CASSDLGQGFGYGYTF. The rearrangement joins TRBV19 to TRBJ1-2, with TRBD1 matching 9 bases. The V and J ends lost 5 bases and 4 bases, in that order; junction bases with no gene match: 11. This CDR3 spans 16 amino acids. Germline V gene data show CDR1 as LNHDA and CDR2 as SQIVND (reference sequence).

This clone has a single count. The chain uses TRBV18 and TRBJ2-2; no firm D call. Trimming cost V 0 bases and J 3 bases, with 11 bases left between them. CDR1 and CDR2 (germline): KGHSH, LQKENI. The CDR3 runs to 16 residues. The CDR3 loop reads CASSPPNRMDTGELFF. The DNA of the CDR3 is TGTGCCAGCTCACCACCGAATAGGATGGACACCGGGGAGCTGTTTTTT.

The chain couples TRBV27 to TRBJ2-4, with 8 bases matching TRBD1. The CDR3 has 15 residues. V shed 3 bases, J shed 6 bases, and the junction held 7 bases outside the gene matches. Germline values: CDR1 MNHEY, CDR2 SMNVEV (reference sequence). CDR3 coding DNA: TGTGCCAGCAGTTTCGCAGGGGGCAGGAGAAACATTCAGTACTTC. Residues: CASSFAGGRRNIQYF.

CDR3 sequence: CASRLEVEAFF. For the CDR3, the DNA is TGTGCCAGCAGGTTAGAAGTTGAAGCTTTCTTT. This chain uses TRBV6-1 with TRBJ1-1; D unresolved. This CDR3 region has 11 residues. V gave up 6 bases and J gave up 7 bases, with 9 bases separating them. CDR1 MNHNS and CDR2 SASEGT come from the germline V gene.

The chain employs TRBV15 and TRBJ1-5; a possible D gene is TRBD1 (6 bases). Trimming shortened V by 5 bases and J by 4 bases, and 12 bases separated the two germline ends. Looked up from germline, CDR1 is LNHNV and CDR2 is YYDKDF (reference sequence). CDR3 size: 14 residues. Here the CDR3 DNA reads TGTGCCACCAGCGGACACACAGGGAATCAGCCCCAGCATTTT. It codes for CATSGHTGNQPQHF.

The CDR3 region is CASSRAAGQNTEAFF. The CDR3 DNA is TGTGCCAGCTCACGGGCGGCAGGGCAGAACACTGAAGCTTTCTTT. The chain employs TRBV18 and TRBJ1-1; perhaps TRBD1 as D (5 bases). The CDR3 is made up of 15 amino acids. The V gene's germline CDR1 is KGHSH and CDR2 LQKENI. V lost 4 bases and J lost 1, with 13 bases in between. The variable domain in full, with the rest retrieved from reference TRBV18 and TRBJ1-1, is NAGVMQNPRHLVRRRGQEARLRCSPMKGHSHVYWYRQLPEEGLKFMVYLQKENIIDESGMPKERFSAEFPKEGPSILRIQQVVRGDSAAYFCASSRAAGQNTEAFFGQGTRLTVV.

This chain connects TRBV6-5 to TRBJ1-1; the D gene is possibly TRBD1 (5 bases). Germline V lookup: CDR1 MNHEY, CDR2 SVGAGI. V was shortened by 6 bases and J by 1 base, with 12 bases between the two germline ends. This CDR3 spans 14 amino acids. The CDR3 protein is CASRDDGGNTEAFF. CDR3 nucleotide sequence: TGTGCCAGCAGGGATGACGGGGGGAACACTGAAGCTTTCTTT.

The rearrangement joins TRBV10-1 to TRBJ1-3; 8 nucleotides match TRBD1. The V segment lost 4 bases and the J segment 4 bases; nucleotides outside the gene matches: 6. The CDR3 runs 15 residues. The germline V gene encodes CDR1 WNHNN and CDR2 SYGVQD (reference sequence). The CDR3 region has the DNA TGCGCCAGCAGTGCCGGGACAGGAGGAGGAAACACCATATATTTT. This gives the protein CASSAGTGGGNTIYF.

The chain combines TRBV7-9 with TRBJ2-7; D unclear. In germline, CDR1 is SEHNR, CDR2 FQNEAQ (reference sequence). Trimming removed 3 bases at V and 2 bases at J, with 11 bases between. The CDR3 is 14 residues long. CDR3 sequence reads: CASSLRQDPYEQYF. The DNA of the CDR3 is TGTGCCAGCAGCTTGCGTCAGGACCCCTACGAGCAGTACTTC.

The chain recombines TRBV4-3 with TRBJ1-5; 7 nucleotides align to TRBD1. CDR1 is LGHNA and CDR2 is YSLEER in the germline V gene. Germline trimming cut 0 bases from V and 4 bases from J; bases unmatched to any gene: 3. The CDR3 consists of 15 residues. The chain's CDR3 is CASSQEGGWNQPQHF. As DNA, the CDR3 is TGCGCCAGCAGCCAAGAAGGGGGCTGGAATCAGCCCCAGCATTTT.

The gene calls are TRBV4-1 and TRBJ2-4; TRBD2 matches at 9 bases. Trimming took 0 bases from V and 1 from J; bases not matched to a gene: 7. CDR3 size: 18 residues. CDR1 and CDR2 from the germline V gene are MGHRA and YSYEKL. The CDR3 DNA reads TGCGCCAGCAGCCAAGACCTGACTAGCGGCCCTGCCAAAAACATTCAGTACTTC. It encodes CASSQDLTSGPAKNIQYF.